This TCR beta chain was documented in a study of cytomegalovirus exposure and HLA in healthy donors. Amplification used 60 Vbeta primers and 13 Jbeta primers. Measured with immunoSEQ multiplex PCR; TCRdb has only the in-frame clones, and not every one. The table includes approximately 120,000 clones, 74% detected once. Germline-derived CDR1 and CDR2 are SGHRS and YFSETQ. V lost 4 bases and J lost 1; bases outside the gene matches: 7. The CDR3 spans 15 residues. The clonotype originates from a woman aged 50 to 60 in good health and CMV-seropositive. Sequences were obtained from PBMCs. This sequence joins TRBV5-1 and TRBJ1-1; 7 nucleotides align to TRBD1. Here the CDR3 DNA reads TGCGCCAGCAGCCTTGGGACAGACACGAACACTGAAGCTTTCTTT. This encodes CASSLGTDTNTEAFF. Based on the CDR3 plus reference TRBV5-1 and TRBJ1-1, the full variable domain is KAGVTQTPRYLIKTRGQQVTLSCSPISGHRSVSWYQQTPGQGLQFLFEYFSETQRNKGNFPGRFSGRQFSNSRSEMNVSTLELGDSALYLCASSLGTDTNTEAFFGQGTRLTVV.